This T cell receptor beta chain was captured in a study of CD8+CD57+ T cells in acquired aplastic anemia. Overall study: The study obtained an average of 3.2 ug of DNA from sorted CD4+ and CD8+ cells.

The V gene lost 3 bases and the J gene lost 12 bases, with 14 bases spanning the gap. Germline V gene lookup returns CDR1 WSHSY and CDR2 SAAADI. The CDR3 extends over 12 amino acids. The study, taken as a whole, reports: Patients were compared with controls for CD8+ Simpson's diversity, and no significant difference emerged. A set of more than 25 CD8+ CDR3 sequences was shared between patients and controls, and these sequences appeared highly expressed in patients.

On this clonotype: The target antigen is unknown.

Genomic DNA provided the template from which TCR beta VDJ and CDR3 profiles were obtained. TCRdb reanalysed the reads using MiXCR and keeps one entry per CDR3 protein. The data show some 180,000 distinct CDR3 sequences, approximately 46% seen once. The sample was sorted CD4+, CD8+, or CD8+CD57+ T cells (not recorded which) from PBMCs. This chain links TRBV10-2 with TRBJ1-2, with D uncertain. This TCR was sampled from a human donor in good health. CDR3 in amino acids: CASSELRVGNTF. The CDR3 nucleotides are TGCGCCAGCAGTGAATTAAGGGTGGGAAACACCTTC.